This T cell receptor beta chain was profiled in a study of cytomegalovirus exposure and HLA in healthy donors. Looking at the study overall: The study placed over 65% of its approximately 400 genotyped donors in the Caucasian-associated ancestry cluster. Points from the study as a whole: Follow-up analysis found HLA locus-dependent TCR association rates, highest for DRB1 and lowest for HLA-C.

The table lists this clone with a few counts. Its antigen is as yet unknown. Germline trimming cut 4 bases from V and 1 base from J; bases unmatched to any gene: 7. This CDR3 has 15 residues. The germline CDR1 and CDR2 sequences are SGHRS and YFSETQ. The study ran its PCR with 60 Vbeta and 13 Jbeta primers. Here immunoSEQ multiplex PCR was the method, and the copy in TCRdb shows in-frame clones only, minus some. This sample has about 180,000 clones, with just under 80% found just once. Sequencing was performed on PBMCs. The chain has TRBV5-1 and TRBJ2-5; TRBD2 matches 7 bases. This clonotype was obtained from a woman aged 25-40 years in good health and CMV-seronegative. The chain's CDR3 is CASSPGGGPQETQYF. CDR3 DNA: TGCGCCAGCAGCCCGGGAGGAGGACCCCAAGAGACCCAGTACTTC. The variable domain in full, with the rest retrieved from reference TRBV5-1 and TRBJ2-5, is KAGVTQTPRYLIKTRGQQVTLSCSPISGHRSVSWYQQTPGQGLQFLFEYFSETQRNKGNFPGRFSGRQFSNSRSEMNVSTLELGDSALYLCASSPGGGPQETQYFGPGTRLLVL.